The 19 T cell receptor beta chains below were found in one sample sequenced in a study of blood T cell repertoires in COVID-19. Sequenced by immunoSEQ multiplex PCR; TCRdb stores in-frame clones only, minus some. Seen here are about 310,000 clones, nearly 90% observed once, and the top ten hold approximately 4.5%. Sequencing was performed on PBMCs or T cells enriched from blood (not recorded which). All receptors come from a woman aged 18-35 years with acute COVID-19.

The chain uses TRBV6-5 and TRBJ1-6, with TRBD1 as a possible D gene (6 bases). The CDR3 spans 14 residues. V shed 6 bases and J shed 7 bases, with 13 bases lying between them. Germline lookup yields CDR1 MNHEY and CDR2 SVGAGI. In DNA, the CDR3 is TGTGCCAGCAGCCCAGGGGAAGAGAATTCACCCCTCCACTTT. It yields the protein CASSPGEENSPLHF.

The genes are TRBV6-5 and TRBJ1-2, with 9 bases matching TRBD1. CDR3 length equals 15 residues. Losses at the gene ends were 6 bases for V and 3 bases for J; bases not matched to a gene: 8. Germline V gene sequence: CDR1 MNHEY, CDR2 SVGAGI. For the CDR3, the DNA is TGTGCCAGCAGACCTCGGACAGGGGATTACTATGGCTACACCTTC. It encodes CASRPRTGDYYGYTF.

This chain links TRBV19 with TRBJ2-7, with D maybe TRBD2 (6 bases). V was pared by 5 bases and J by 2 bases, with 13 bases between. CDR1 and CDR2 from the germline V gene are LNHDA and SQIVND (reference sequence). The CDR3 sequence is 14 residues long. The CDR3 bases are TGTGCCAGTAGTCCGCGGGACGGCGCCTACGAGCAGTACTTC. It yields the protein CASSPRDGAYEQYF.

The CDR3 nucleotides are TGTGCCAGCAGTGAGCAGGGAACCGGGGAGCTGTTTTTT. It codes for CASSEQGTGELFF. This sequence joins TRBV12-3 or TRBV12-4 and TRBJ2-2; D may be TRBD1 (5 bases). The CDR3 totals 13 residues. V dropped 5 bases and J dropped 5 bases, with 9 bases sitting between them.

The chain combines TRBV9 with TRBJ2-5; TRBD2 aligns across 13 bases. Germline V CDR1 and CDR2: SGDLS, YYNGEE. The CDR3 totals 16 residues. V gave up 0 bases and J gave up 3 bases; unmatched junction bases: 2. CDR3 in amino acids: CASSVATSGREETQYF. The CDR3 coding sequence is TGTGCCAGCAGCGTAGCCACTAGCGGGAGGGAAGAGACCCAGTACTTC.

CDR3 in amino acids: CATGGAGEGETQYF. The CDR3 DNA is TGTGCCACGGGAGGGGCAGGGGAGGGAGAGACCCAGTACTTC. The genes are TRBV10-3 and TRBJ2-5, with 8 bases fitting TRBD2. This CDR3 is 14 amino acids long. J gave up 4 bases and V 10 bases, and 11 bases lay outside the gene matches. The V gene's germline CDR1 is ENHRY and CDR2 SYGVKD.

The chain uses TRBV28 and TRBJ1-2; weak D call: TRBD1 (5 bases). The CDR3 totals 13 residues. Germline CDR1 MDHEN, CDR2 SYDVKM. Trimming removed 6 bases at V and 3 bases at J, with 11 bases between. As DNA, the CDR3 is TGTGCCAGCAGCGGCAGGGTGCACTATGGCTACACCTTC. Amino acids: CASSGRVHYGYTF.

This sequence joins TRBV4-1 and TRBJ2-5, with a possible D match to TRBD1 (6 bases). The CDR3 is 16 residues long. Germline loops: CDR1 MGHRA, CDR2 YSYEKL. The ends were cut back, 0 bases at V and 0 bases at J, with 11 bases in the middle. The CDR3 bases are TGCGCCAGCAGCCAAGAGGACAGAGGGTACCAAGAGACCCAGTACTTC. This gives the protein CASSQEDRGYQETQYF.

This chain connects TRBV28 to TRBJ2-7; 7 bases are a match to TRBD1. This CDR3 has 16 residues. V was pared by 6 bases and J by 6 bases, with 17 bases of the junction left unmatched. Germline lookup yields CDR1 MDHEN and CDR2 SYDVKM. The CDR3 DNA is TGTGCCAGCAGAGATGATATTGGGACAGTGGAATGCGAGCAGTACTTC. Protein: CASRDDIGTVECEQYF.

The chain employs TRBV6-5 and TRBJ1-4; 8 nucleotides agree with TRBD1. The CDR3 length is 13 residues. The germline V gene encodes CDR1 MNHEY and CDR2 SVGAGI. With 8 bases clipped from V and 3 bases from J, the junction kept 2 bases outside the gene matches. The CDR3 DNA reads TGTGCCAGCGGGGACAGGCCTAATGAAAAACTGTTTTTT. Protein sequence: CASGDRPNEKLFF.

The rearrangement joins TRBV19 to TRBJ1-5; no clear D. This CDR3 has 14 residues. CDR1 and CDR2 (germline): LNHDA, SQIVND (reference sequence). V lost 7 bases to trimming and J lost 5 bases, with 15 bases between them. The CDR3: CASTTPSGDQPQHF. The CDR3 DNA reads TGTGCCAGTACCACACCGAGCGGGGATCAGCCCCAGCATTTT.

The chain has TRBV25-1 and TRBJ2-7; the D gene is possibly TRBD2 (5 bases). CDR1 and CDR2 (germline): MGHDK, SYGVNS. The CDR3 contains 13 residues. V lost 6 bases to trimming and J lost 1 base, with 10 bases between them. The DNA of the CDR3 is TGTGCCAGCAGGCGAGGGCAGTCCTACGAGCAGTACTTC. Protein: CASRRGQSYEQYF.

This clone was seen more than once but under ten times. J is TRBJ2-7 and V is TRBV11-3; D gene unclear. The germline V gene encodes CDR1 SGHNT and CDR2 YENEEA. V was cut by 6 bases and J by 4 bases, with 10 bases left in between. The CDR3 has 12 residues. The CDR3 nucleotides read TGTGCCAGCAGGTCCACAGAGTACGAGCAGTACTTC. This translates into CASRSTEYEQYF.

The genes are TRBV30 and TRBJ2-7; D not resolved. V gave up 0 bases and J gave up 1 base, with 7 bases separating them. CDR1 and CDR2 (germline): GTSNPN, SVGIG (reference sequence). The CDR3 runs to 13 residues. CDR3 amino acids: CAWSVSHSYEQYF. In DNA, the CDR3 is TGTGCCTGGAGTGTATCACATTCCTACGAGCAGTACTTC.

The chain combines TRBV6-4 with TRBJ2-7, with TRBD1 matching over 9 bases. The CDR3 consists of 18 residues. The germline CDR1 and CDR2 sequences are MRHNA and SNTAGT. J was trimmed by 3 bases and V by 2 bases; bases with no gene match: 14. CDR3 in amino acids: CASSDQYISGTGIYEQYF. The CDR3 bases are TGTGCCAGCAGTGACCAATACATTTCCGGGACAGGGATCTACGAGCAGTACTTC.

CDR3: CASSTWDRGRNEQFF. The CDR3 bases are TGTGCCAGCAGCACCTGGGACAGGGGGCGAAATGAGCAGTTCTTC. The chain couples TRBV21-1 to TRBJ2-1; the D segment call TRBD1 is taken from the table without a DNA check. TRBV21-1 is annotated as a pseudogene. The CDR3 spans 15 residues.

This chain connects TRBV7-9 to TRBJ1-6, with 8 bases fitting TRBD1. The CDR3 spans 14 residues. The germline CDR1 and CDR2 sequences are SEHNR and FQNEAQ (reference sequence). The V and J ends lost 5 bases and 10 bases, in that order; junction bases with no gene match: 7. CDR3 sequence (DNA): TGTGCCAGCAGCGGTCGACAGGGGCAATCACCCCTCCACTTT. Translation gives CASSGRQGQSPLHF.

V gene TRBV7-8 combines with J gene TRBJ2-7, with a weak D call TRBD1 (5 bases). The CDR3 is 14 residues long. The germline V and J ends were trimmed by 3 bases and 3 bases, with 12 bases remaining between them. Germline-derived CDR1 and CDR2 are SGHVS and FQNEAQ. The CDR3 here is CASSFQGILYEQYF. The DNA for the CDR3 is TGTGCCAGCAGCTTCCAGGGAATCCTCTACGAGCAGTACTTC.

This chain joins TRBV28 and TRBJ1-2, with a weak D call TRBD1 (6 bases). The CDR3 is made up of 14 amino acids. Germline CDR1 MDHEN, CDR2 SYDVKM. V was pared by 5 bases and J by 2 bases, with 12 bases between. This chain's CDR3 is CASSPGQWNYGYTF. The CDR3 coding sequence is TGTGCCAGCAGTCCAGGACAGTGGAACTATGGCTACACCTTC.